The rows below give T cell receptor beta chains drawn from one sample of a study of T cells expressing NK-cell markers. TCRdb re-called the 5' RACE reads, yielding one record per CDR3 amino acid sequence without DNA. The table lists roughly 120,000 distinct CDR3 sequences. Material for sequencing was blood T cells: a sorted CD56 or NKG2C T cell subset, CD4+ or CD8+ T cells, or bulk PBMC T cells (not recorded which). The receptors come from a woman between 18 and 69 years old in good health. The CDR3 runs from the conserved cysteine through the conserved F or W.

v_gene	j_gene	len	CDR3aa
TRBV11-2	TRBJ2-3	12	CASSLYADTQYF
TRBV20-1	TRBJ1-1	13	CSVPHMANTEAFF
TRBV27	TRBJ1-5	15	CASSLGRGGYQPQHF
TRBV12-5	TRBJ1-1	15	CASGLMIGENTEAFF
TRBV6-1	TRBJ2-2	16	CASSQYQGADTGELFF
TRBV14	TRBJ2-2	13	CASSPLSAGELFF
TRBV10-2	TRBJ2-7	12	CASSGTPYEQYF
TRBV20-1	TRBJ2-1	13	CSASDTTYNEQFF
TRBV7-6	TRBJ1-1	15	CASSLTPTGDTEAFF
TRBV6-5	TRBJ2-5	15	CASSYQGRMEETQYF
TRBV27	TRBJ2-5	12	CASSLSGGSQYF
TRBV24-1	TRBJ2-1	18	CATSDTGVSGRPYNEQFF
TRBV2	TRBJ1-5	13	CASSVGRNQPQHF
TRBV7-2	TRBJ2-7	15	CASSFGPERAYEQYF
TRBV12-3/TRBV12-4	TRBJ1-2	12	CASSPPGKGYTF
TRBV19	TRBJ1-1	16	CASRPGTGELNTEAFF
TRBV28	TRBJ2-7	14	CASKLGLAGYEQYF
TRBV10-2	TRBJ2-7	14	CASKGTGGSYEQYF
TRBV5-1	TRBJ2-1	15	CASSWDSRDYNEQFF
TRBV7-8	TRBJ2-7	14	CASSSMEAPYEQYF
TRBV19	TRBJ2-2	15	CASSTTSGWTGELFF
TRBV3-1	TRBJ2-2	15	CASSPPGLGAGELFF
TRBV13	TRBJ2-7	13	CASSWGQSYEQYF
TRBV28	TRBJ2-4	17	CASSSTRALEGKNIQYF
TRBV11-2	TRBJ2-1	12	CASSLAGWGPFF
TRBV6-4	TRBJ2-3	16	CASSEGGGMGADTQYF
TRBV9	TRBJ2-7	15	CASSFTVGGPGEQYF
TRBV20-1	TRBJ2-5	15	CSARLAGVSGETQYF
TRBV29-1	TRBJ1-4	14	CSVEGTTTNEKLFF
TRBV24-1	TRBJ2-1	12	CATSDFTSGQFF
TRBV7-7	TRBJ2-3	13	CASSLGIGDTQYF